The clone carrying this T cell receptor beta chain was recorded a few times. This entry belongs to a study of blood T cell repertoires in COVID-19. Measured with immunoSEQ multiplex PCR; TCRdb has only the in-frame clones, and not every one. The sample has about 200,000 clones; over 70% are singletons. The ends were cut back, 3 bases at V and 6 bases at J, with 13 bases in the middle. The CDR3 extends over 14 amino acids. The germline CDR1 and CDR2 sequences are SGHNT and YYREEE (reference sequence). The chain has TRBV5-4 and TRBJ2-1, with D possibly being TRBD2 (6 bases). The specimen was peripheral blood. This clonotype was obtained from a woman older than 75 with acute or convalescent COVID-19. The CDR3 nucleotides are TGTGCCAGCAGCTGGGATCGGGAGCGCAATGAGCAGTTCTTC. Residues: CASSWDRERNEQFF.